Below are 21 T cell receptor beta chains sequenced from a single sample in a study of T cell responses to AZD1222 COVID-19 vaccine. Sequencing was performed with immunoSEQ multiplex PCR; in TCRdb, only in-frame clones are kept and a portion is missing. The sample lists some 150,000 clones, under 95% occurring once. The sequences come from peripheral blood, collected on day 0 of MenACWY control vaccination. The receptor set was obtained from an adult in good health.

The gene calls are TRBV25-1 and TRBJ1-2; D possibly corresponds to TRBD1 (5 bases). Germline V gene lookup returns CDR1 MGHDK and CDR2 SYGVNS. The germline V and J ends were trimmed by 0 bases and 7 bases, with 6 bases remaining between them. CDR3 size: 12 residues. As DNA, the CDR3 is TGTGCCAGCAGTGAATACGGGGCTGGCTACACCTTC. It codes for CASSEYGAGYTF.

V usage is TRBV18 and J usage is TRBJ1-1; D gene uncertain. Germline values: CDR1 KGHSH, CDR2 LQKENI. Between the trimmed V and J ends, which lost 3 bases and 8 bases, there was a span of 10 bases. This CDR3 region has 12 residues. CDR3 DNA sequence: TGTGCCAGCTCACCCCAACCTCCCGAAGCTTTCTTT. Amino acid sequence: CASSPQPPEAFF.

This chain links TRBV5-1 with TRBJ2-5, with TRBD1 matching 8 bases. Unmatched junction bases numbered 7, after V lost 2 bases and J lost 1 base. Germline CDR1 and CDR2: SGHRS and YFSETQ. The CDR3 runs 16 residues. The CDR3 coding sequence is TGCGCCAGCAGCTTCTTACGGACAGGGCCCCAAGAGACCCAGTACTTC. Translating gives CASSFLRTGPQETQYF.

The CDR3 here is CASSLSNLAAGELFF. Here the CDR3 DNA reads TGTGCCAGCAGCTTGTCTAACCTAGCCGCCGGGGAGCTGTTTTTT. The chain has TRBV7-9 and TRBJ2-2; TRBD2 might be the D (5 bases). Germline CDR1 reads SEHNR; CDR2 reads FQNEAQ (reference sequence). This CDR3 has 15 amino acids. V lost 3 bases, J lost 6 bases, and 14 bases lay in between. The variable domain in full, completed from reference TRBV7-9 and TRBJ2-2, reads DTGVSQNPRHKITKRGQNVTFRCDPISEHNRLYWYRQTLGQGPEFLTYFQNEAQLEKSRLLSDRFSAERPKGSFSTLEIQRTEQGDSAMYLCASSLSNLAAGELFFGEGSRLTVL.

This chain connects TRBV27 to TRBJ1-1, with no clear D. Germline values: CDR1 MNHEY, CDR2 SMNVEV (reference sequence). V lost 5 bases to trimming and J lost 0 bases, with 7 bases between them. The CDR3 consists of 13 residues. This CDR3 reads CASSPWVNTEAFF. The CDR3, as DNA: TGTGCCAGCAGTCCCTGGGTGAACACTGAAGCTTTCTTT.

V and J are TRBV12-3 or TRBV12-4 and TRBJ1-2, with D possibly being TRBD1 (5 bases). This CDR3 has 12 amino acids. V was pared by 7 bases and J by 5 bases, with 11 bases between. CDR3 region: CASTGGGYGYTF. The CDR3, as DNA: TGTGCCAGCACGGGCGGGGGTTATGGCTACACCTTC.

This rearrangement joins TRBV5-6 to TRBJ1-2, with 11 nucleotides matching TRBD1. The CDR3 covers 14 residues. J gave up 7 bases and V 1 base, and 3 bases lay outside the gene matches. Germline V gene sequence: CDR1 SGHDT, CDR2 YYEEEE. The CDR3 loop reads CASSLTDRGLGYTF. In DNA, the CDR3 is TGTGCCAGCAGCTTGACGGACAGGGGGCTTGGCTACACCTTC.

The chain couples TRBV30 to TRBJ2-6; TRBD2 might be the D (5 bases). The germline V and J ends were trimmed by 5 bases and 4 bases, with 12 bases remaining between them. From germline, CDR1 is GTSNPN and CDR2 SVGIG (reference sequence). This CDR3 is 14 amino acids long. The CDR3 DNA sequence: TGTGCCTGGGAAGGACTGTACGGGGCCAACGTCCTGACTTTC. Encoded protein: CAWEGLYGANVLTF.

This chain links TRBV6-1 with TRBJ1-1, with D tentatively TRBD1 (5 bases). The V end was cut by 3 bases, the J end by 0 bases, with 11 bases between. In germline, CDR1 is MNHNS, CDR2 SASEGT. The CDR3 runs 15 residues. The CDR3: CASSEGVFMNTEAFF. The CDR3 coding sequence is TGTGCCAGCAGTGAGGGGGTCTTCATGAACACTGAAGCTTTCTTT.

The rearrangement links TRBV9 to TRBJ2-6; no reliable D call. The CDR3 runs 13 residues. Deletions cut 3 bases from V and 3 bases from J, with 4 bases between. Germline CDR1 SGDLS, CDR2 YYNGEE. CDR3 region: CASSGNGANVLTF. Here the CDR3 DNA reads TGTGCCAGCAGCGGTAATGGGGCCAACGTCCTGACTTTC. Together with reference TRBV9 and TRBJ2-6, the CDR3 gives the full variable domain: DSGVTQTPKHLITATGQRVTLRCSPRSGDLSVYWYQQSLDQGLQFLIQYYNGEERAKGNILERFSAQQFPDLHSELNLSSLELGDSALYFCASSGNGANVLTFGAGSRLTVL.

The rearrangement uses TRBV4-2 and TRBJ1-3; D uncertain. There are 15 residues in the CDR3. V lost 1 base and J lost 0, with 7 bases in between. From germline, CDR1 is LGHNA and CDR2 YNFKEQ. The CDR3 loop reads CASSQVDLSGNTIYF. Written as DNA, the CDR3 is TGTGCCAGCAGCCAAGTGGACCTCTCTGGAAACACCATATATTTT.

The V gene is TRBV4-3, the J gene TRBJ1-4; D possibly corresponds to TRBD1 (5 bases). The CDR3 sequence is 16 residues long. Trimming removed 0 bases at V and 14 bases at J, with 22 bases between. Per the germline V gene, CDR1 is LGHNA and CDR2 is YSLEER. CDR3 in DNA: TGCGCCAGCAGCCAAGATTTTAGGGGTAAAGGGGCGCCGCTGTTTTTT. This codes for CASSQDFRGKGAPLFF.

The chain has TRBV2 and TRBJ1-1; D gene uncertain. The ends were cut back, 6 bases at V and 11 bases at J, with 16 bases in the middle. The CDR3 runs to 12 residues. The germline V gene encodes CDR1 SNHLY and CDR2 FYNNEI. This chain's CDR3 is CASRDDSREAFF. The CDR3 DNA is TGTGCCAGCAGGGACGACTCAAGGGAGGCTTTCTTT.

A word on this clone: At the DNA level, this CDR3 is encoded by other sequences in the same sample as well. The chain is built from TRBV30 and TRBJ2-7, with 7 bases lining up with TRBD2. J gave up 2 bases and V 2 bases, and 6 bases lay outside the gene matches. CDR1 is GTSNPN, CDR2 SVGIG, per germline (reference sequence). This CDR3 region has 14 residues. DNA for the CDR3: TGTGCCTGGAGTCCCGGGGGACTACCCTACGAGCAGTACTTC. This gives the protein CAWSPGGLPYEQYF.

The chain employs TRBV27 and TRBJ2-3; D is uncertain. Germline CDR1 is MNHEY and CDR2 is SMNVEV (reference sequence). V was pared by 3 bases and J by 4 bases, with 2 bases between. The CDR3 is 11 amino acids. This CDR3 reads CASSFSDTQYF. The CDR3 DNA reads TGTGCCAGCAGTTTTTCAGATACGCAGTATTTT.

The chain links TRBV19 to TRBJ2-5; tentatively, D is TRBD1 (6 bases). CDR1 is LNHDA and CDR2 is SQIVND in the germline V gene (reference sequence). CDR3 length equals 15 residues. Trimming cost V 5 bases and J 2 bases, with 15 bases left between them. CDR3 sequence reads: CASSSLGQTQETQYF. The CDR3 DNA reads TGTGCCAGTAGTTCCCTAGGACAGACACAAGAGACCCAGTACTTC.

The chain recombines TRBV7-2 with TRBJ2-1; no definite D call. CDR1 is SGHTA, CDR2 FQGNSA, per germline. Trimming left V 5 bases short and J 4 bases short, with 15 bases between. CDR3 length: 15 amino acids. The CDR3: CASSLEAVTYNEQFF. CDR3 DNA: TGTGCCAGCAGCCTAGAGGCGGTTACTTACAATGAGCAGTTCTTC.

The rearrangement joins TRBV9 to TRBJ2-1; D perhaps matches TRBD1 (5 bases). The CDR3 length is 16 residues. Germline CDR1 reads SGDLS; CDR2 reads YYNGEE. V was clipped by 0 bases and J by 0 bases, with 10 bases between them. The CDR3 nucleotides read TGTGCCAGCAGCGTAGTGGGCAGGGACTCCTACAATGAGCAGTTCTTC. As protein: CASSVVGRDSYNEQFF.

This clone was counted only a few times. This chain uses TRBV6-5 with TRBJ1-4; D may be TRBD1 (6 bases). CDR3 length: 13 amino acids. The germline V gene has CDR1 MNHEY and CDR2 SVGAGI. Deletions cut 6 bases from V and 8 bases from J, with 13 bases between. The CDR3, as DNA: TGTGCCAGCAGGGCGGGGGCTCAGGAAAAACTGTTTTTT. Its translation is CASRAGAQEKLFF.

This clone was seen only once. The rearrangement joins TRBV12-3 or TRBV12-4 to TRBJ2-7, with 7 positions matching TRBD1. J lost 4 bases, V lost 3 bases, and 3 bases had no gene match. This CDR3 is built from 13 residues. CDR3 DNA: TGTGCCAGCAGTTTCGGCAGGGGGTACGAGCAGTACTTC. It translates to CASSFGRGYEQYF.

J is TRBJ1-4 and V is TRBV5-5; no clear D. CDR3 length: 14 residues. V lost 0 bases to trimming and J lost 7 bases, with 10 bases between them. CDR1 and CDR2 from the germline V gene are SGHKS and YYEKEE (reference sequence). CDR3 DNA: TGTGCCAGCAGCTTGGGGCCTGTGGGTGAAAAACTGTTTTTT. It encodes CASSLGPVGEKLFF.